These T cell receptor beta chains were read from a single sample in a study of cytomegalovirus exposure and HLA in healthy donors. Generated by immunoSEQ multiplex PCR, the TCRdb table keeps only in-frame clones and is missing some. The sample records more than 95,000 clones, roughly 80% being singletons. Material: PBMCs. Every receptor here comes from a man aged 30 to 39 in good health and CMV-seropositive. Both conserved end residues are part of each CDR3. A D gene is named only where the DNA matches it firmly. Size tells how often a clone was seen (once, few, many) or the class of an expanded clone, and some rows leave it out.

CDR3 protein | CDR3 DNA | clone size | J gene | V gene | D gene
CASSRYSSNQPQHF | TGTGCCAGCAGCCGATACAGTAGCAATCAGCCCCAGCATTTT | NA | TRBJ1-5 | TRBV7-9 | NA
CATAGGQGSAQPQHF | TGTGCCACCGCGGGGGGACAGGGATCGGCGCAGCCCCAGCATTTT | once | TRBJ1-5 | TRBV19 | TRBD1
CASSGPGQGVHGYTF | TGTGCCAGCAGTGGGCCGGGACAGGGAGTCCATGGCTACACCTTC | NA | TRBJ1-2 | TRBV2 | TRBD1
CASSKTEETQYF | TGTGCCAGCAGCAAAACAGAAGAGACCCAGTACTTC | few | TRBJ2-5 | TRBV9 | NA
CASHTGLTNEKLFF | TGTGCCAGCCACACAGGGCTAACTAATGAAAAACTGTTTTTT | NA | TRBJ1-4 | TRBV2 | NA
CASSPTGGPLNTEAFF | TGTGCCAGCTCACCAACAGGGGGCCCCTTGAACACTGAAGCTTTCTTT | NA | TRBJ1-1 | TRBV18 | TRBD1
CASSEAGQAYGYTF | TGTGCCAGCAGTGAAGCCGGACAGGCGTATGGCTACACCTTC | few | TRBJ1-2 | TRBV6-1 | TRBD1
CASSQTGGWNIQYF | TGTGCCAGCAGCCAAACAGGGGGCTGGAACATTCAGTACTTC | NA | TRBJ2-4 | TRBV7-8 | TRBD1
CASSYLSGGTEAFF | TGTGCCAGCAGTTACTTATCCGGGGGCACTGAAGCTTTCTTT | NA | TRBJ1-1 | TRBV6-6 | NA
CAWSEAGNQPQHF | TGTGCCTGGAGTGAAGCAGGGAATCAGCCCCAGCATTTT | NA | TRBJ1-5 | TRBV30 | NA
CASSLDYGEQYF | TGTGCCAGCAGCTTAGATTACGGGGAGCAGTACTTC | NA | TRBJ2-7 | TRBV13 | NA
CASSLKAERGDSNEQFF | TGCGCCAGCAGCTTGAAGGCTGAGCGGGGGGACAGCAATGAGCAGTTCTTC | few | TRBJ2-1 | TRBV5-1 | TRBD2
CASSRTGSHGYTF | TGTGCCAGCAGCCGGACAGGGTCTCACGGCTACACCTTC | NA | TRBJ1-2 | TRBV9 | TRBD1
CASSLRAGGLYNEQFF | TGTGCCAGCAGCTTAAGAGCGGGGGGACTTTACAATGAGCAGTTCTTC | NA | TRBJ2-1 | TRBV7-3 | TRBD2
CASRLTSGGLNEQFF | TGTGCCAGCAGACTGACTAGCGGGGGGTTGAATGAGCAGTTCTTC | few | TRBJ2-1 | TRBV27 | TRBD2
CASSSGQGPFYEQYF | TGCGCCAGCAGCTCAGGACAGGGACCCTTCTACGAGCAGTACTTC | few | TRBJ2-7 | TRBV5-1 | TRBD1
CASSQRQGAQSSYNEQFF | TGTGCCAGCAGCCAAAGACAGGGGGCTCAAAGCTCCTACAATGAGCAGTTCTTC | NA | TRBJ2-1 | TRBV4-2 | TRBD1
CASSGAGGAGYGYTF | TGTGCCAGCAGTGGGGCGGGGGGCGCCGGCTATGGCTACACCTTC | NA | TRBJ1-2 | TRBV25-1 | NA
CASSLARTGEAFF | TGTGCCAGCAGCTTAGCGCGCACAGGTGAAGCTTTCTTT | NA | TRBJ1-1 | TRBV7-6 | NA
CASSQVGQTLSGANVLTF | TGTGCCAGCTCACAGGTGGGACAGACCCTATCTGGGGCCAACGTCCTGACTTTC | few | TRBJ2-6 | TRBV18 | TRBD1
CASLRTEQETQYF | TGTGCCAGCCTCCGGACAGAACAAGAGACCCAGTACTTC | NA | TRBJ2-5 | TRBV2 | NA
CASSLWANTEAFF | TGTGCCAGCAGTTTATGGGCGAACACTGAAGCTTTCTTT | NA | TRBJ1-1 | TRBV27 | NA
CASSAGPRGRTEAFF | TGTGCCAGCAGTGCGGGACCCAGGGGGAGGACTGAAGCTTTCTTT | NA | TRBJ1-1 | TRBV9 | TRBD1
CASSSQGPDTQYF | TGCGCCAGCAGCTCACAGGGGCCAGATACGCAGTATTTT | NA | TRBJ2-3 | TRBV5-1 | TRBD1
CASSWDAGGNTIYF | TGTGCCTCCTCCTGGGACGCGGGAGGAAACACCATATATTTT | NA | TRBJ1-3 | TRBV30 | NA
CASTPVTGTEAFF | TGTGCCAGCACCCCCGTGACAGGCACTGAAGCTTTCTTT | NA | TRBJ1-1 | TRBV9 | NA
CASSLGDREATEAFF | TGCGCCAGCAGCTTGGGGGACAGGGAGGCCACTGAAGCTTTCTTT | few | TRBJ1-1 | TRBV5-1 | TRBD1
CASSPPADTGELFF | TGCGCCAGCAGCCCACCCGCAGACACCGGGGAGCTGTTTTTT | NA | TRBJ2-2 | TRBV5-1 | NA
CASSLKGQGAEEGELFF | TGTGCCAGCAGCTTGAAAGGGCAGGGGGCGGAGGAAGGGGAGCTGTTTTTT | NA | TRBJ2-2 | TRBV5-4 | TRBD1
CASSPSGIGNYGYTF | TGTGCCAGCAGTCCAAGCGGGATCGGGAACTATGGCTACACCTTC | NA | TRBJ1-2 | TRBV6-5 | NA
CASSAEGGGYGYTF | TGTGCCAGCAGCGCAGAGGGCGGTGGGTATGGCTACACCTTC | NA | TRBJ1-2 | TRBV9 | NA
CASIWWSTEAFF | TGTGCCAGCATTTGGTGGAGCACTGAAGCTTTCTTT | NA | TRBJ1-1 | TRBV6-1 | NA
CAWTTGFNQPQHF | TGTGCCTGGACGACAGGGTTCAATCAGCCCCAGCATTTT | NA | TRBJ1-5 | TRBV30 | TRBD1
CASSVVAGGPQETQYF | TGTGCCAGCAGCGTAGTAGCGGGGGGGCCCCAAGAGACCCAGTACTTC | NA | TRBJ2-5 | TRBV9 | TRBD2
CAIRASGGWGTDTQYF | TGTGCCATCAGGGCGTCAGGGGGCTGGGGCACAGATACGCAGTATTTT | NA | TRBJ2-3 | TRBV10-3 | TRBD1
CAISGSASYNEQFF | TGTGCCATCAGTGGTAGCGCGTCCTACAATGAGCAGTTCTTC | NA | TRBJ2-1 | TRBV10-3 | NA
CASSVVGGAPYEQYF | TGTGCCAGCAGCGTAGTAGGTGGGGCCCCCTACGAGCAGTACTTC | NA | TRBJ2-7 | TRBV9 | NA
CASSVGGYSNQPQHF | TGTGCCAGCAGCGTAGGAGGGTATAGCAATCAGCCCCAGCATTTT | NA | TRBJ1-5 | TRBV9 | NA
CATGTLNTEAFF | TGTGCCACAGGGACACTCAACACTGAAGCTTTCTTT | NA | TRBJ1-1 | TRBV19 | NA
CASSDGGGRLTGELFF | TGTGCCAGCAGTGACGGCGGGGGGCGGCTCACCGGGGAGCTGTTTTTT | NA | TRBJ2-2 | TRBV6-1 | TRBD2
CASSDNRVGSGELFF | TGTGCCAGCAGTGACAACAGGGTCGGTAGCGGGGAGCTGTTTTTT | NA | TRBJ2-2 | TRBV6-4 | NA
CAWSLQGANNSPLHF | TGTGCCTGGAGTCTACAGGGGGCGAATAATTCACCCCTCCACTTT | once | TRBJ1-6 | TRBV30 | TRBD1
CASSYAGTGGDNEQFF | TGCGCCAGCAGCTATGCCGGGACAGGGGGTGATAATGAGCAGTTCTTC | NA | TRBJ2-1 | TRBV5-1 | TRBD1
CASSALQNSPLHF | TGCGCCAGCAGTGCCCTACAGAATTCACCCCTCCACTTT | once | TRBJ1-6 | TRBV10-1 | NA
CASSRTHSYNSPLHF | TGTGCCAGCAGCAGGACTCACTCCTATAATTCACCCCTCCACTTT | NA | TRBJ1-6 | TRBV21-1 | NA
CASVISRYNEQFF | TGTGCCTCGGTCATTTCGCGTTACAATGAGCAGTTCTTC | NA | TRBJ2-1 | TRBV18 | NA
CASSPGWLAVYEQYF | TGTGCCAGCAGCCCAGGCTGGCTAGCGGTATACGAGCAGTACTTC | NA | TRBJ2-7 | TRBV6-1 | TRBD2
CASSPVAEEETQYF | TGTGCCAGCAGCCCCGTTGCGGAGGAGGAGACCCAGTACTTC | few | TRBJ2-5 | TRBV6-1 | NA